Listed below are T cell receptor beta chains from one sample, sequenced in a study of cytomegalovirus exposure and HLA in healthy donors. Clones were sequenced by immunoSEQ multiplex PCR, and TCRdb holds only the in-frame ones, with some missing. Of 85,000 to 130,000 clones detected, 65% to 80% appear once; the ten largest clones hold roughly 3.9%. The sequenced sample consisted of PBMCs. The origin of the receptors is a man in his 60s in good health and CMV-seronegative. Each CDR3 is given with its conserved first and last residue. The D gene is left open where the match is weak. The listing skips clone size in some rows; elsewhere it reads once, few, many or a size class.

v_gene	d_gene	abundance	j_gene	CDR3nt	CDR3aa
TRBV2	NA	NA	TRBJ1-1	TGTGCCAGCAGTGAGCGACCGGGGAACACTGAAGCTTTCTTT	CASSERPGNTEAFF
TRBV7-3	NA	NA	TRBJ2-2	TGTGCCAGCAGCTTAACTGCGGGCGCCGGGGAGCTGTTTTTT	CASSLTAGAGELFF
TRBV6-5	NA	NA	TRBJ1-5	TGTGCCAGCAGTTCACAATATAGCAATCAGCCCCAGCATTTT	CASSSQYSNQPQHF
TRBV5-6	NA	NA	TRBJ2-3	TGTGCCAGCAGCTTGGTGACTTGGGGCGATACAGATACGCAGTATTTT	CASSLVTWGDTDTQYF
TRBV5-1	TRBD1	NA	TRBJ1-1	TGCGCCAGCAGCTTGGTCGTCGACAGGGGGTACTCTCTCACTGAAGCTTTCTTT	CASSLVVDRGYSLTEAFF
TRBV4-3	NA	once	TRBJ1-2	TGCGCCAGCAGCCAAGATCCCAGCCCGGGGTATGGCTACACCTTC	CASSQDPSPGYGYTF
TRBV11-2	TRBD2	NA	TRBJ2-2	TGTGCCAGCAGCCGGGCCACTAGCGGGGGTGGCGGGGAGCTGTTTTTT	CASSRATSGGGGELFF
TRBV5-1	TRBD1	NA	TRBJ1-1	TGCGCCAGCAGCAACCCGGGACAGGTGAACACTGAAGCTTTCTTT	CASSNPGQVNTEAFF
TRBV5-6	NA	NA	TRBJ1-5	TGTGCCAGCAGCTTGGGGGGAGATCAGCCCCAGCATTTT	CASSLGGDQPQHF
TRBV4-1	NA	NA	TRBJ1-4	TGCGCCAGCAGCCTCGGCCAGGGATACGAAAAACTGTTTTTT	CASSLGQGYEKLFF
TRBV5-1	TRBD1	NA	TRBJ1-6	TGCGCCAGCAGCGCCGGGACAGTAAATTCACCCCTCCACTTT	CASSAGTVNSPLHF
TRBV18	NA	NA	TRBJ2-3	TGTGCCAGCTCACGACCAGGGGTGATACGGGCAGATACGCAGTATTTT	CASSRPGVIRADTQYF
TRBV7-9	NA	NA	TRBJ2-2	TGTGCCAGCAGCCCCGGGATCCAGACCGGGGAGCTGTTTTTT	CASSPGIQTGELFF
TRBV15	NA	NA	TRBJ2-1	TGTGCCACCAGCAGAGTTGCGGGGCCGTACAATGAGCAGTTCTTC	CATSRVAGPYNEQFF
TRBV7-2	NA	NA	TRBJ1-6	TGTGCCAGCAGCTTAGATGGAGGTTACAATTCACCCCTCCACTTT	CASSLDGGYNSPLHF
TRBV28	TRBD2	NA	TRBJ2-1	TGTGCCAGCAGTTTTCAGCGGGGGGCCAACTCCTACAATGAGCAGTTCTTC	CASSFQRGANSYNEQFF
TRBV6-1	NA	NA	TRBJ1-2	TGTGCCAGCAGTGAAGTTTATGTTGGCTACACCTTC	CASSEVYVGYTF
TRBV5-1	NA	NA	TRBJ1-4	TGCGCCAGCAGCTTGGGATCGGCACAGAATGAAAAACTGTTTTTT	CASSLGSAQNEKLFF
TRBV7-2	NA	NA	TRBJ2-5	TGTGCCAGCAGTCCGGGGGGCGCGGGCCAAGAGACCCAGTACTTC	CASSPGGAGQETQYF
TRBV5-1	TRBD2	once	TRBJ2-5	TGCGCCAGCAGCTTCGGACTAGCCCCAATCCAAGAGACCCAGTACTTC	CASSFGLAPIQETQYF
TRBV2	TRBD1	NA	TRBJ2-2	TGTGCCAGCAGCCGAAGGGGGCTCGCGAACACCGGGGAGCTGTTTTTT	CASSRRGLANTGELFF
TRBV6-5	TRBD1	NA	TRBJ1-2	TGTGCCAGCAGTTACTCGGGACAGCCCCTTAACTATGGCTACACCTTC	CASSYSGQPLNYGYTF
TRBV6-6	NA	few	TRBJ1-1	TGTGCCAGCAGTCAACGACCCGGGACTGAAGCTTTCTTT	CASSQRPGTEAFF
TRBV7-2	TRBD1	NA	TRBJ2-1	TGTGCCAGCAGCTTATATATCAGTGACAGGGCAAATGAGCAGTTCTTC	CASSLYISDRANEQFF
TRBV28	TRBD1	NA	TRBJ1-2	TGTGCCAGCAGTTTACGGACAGGTCCCTATGGCTACACCTTC	CASSLRTGPYGYTF
TRBV4-1	NA	few	TRBJ1-3	TGCGCCAGCAGCCAAGATCAGGGTTCATCTGGAAACACCATATATTTT	CASSQDQGSSGNTIYF
TRBV5-4	NA	NA	TRBJ2-3	TGTGCCAGCAGCTTGGGGGCGGGCGTCAGCACAGATACGCAGTATTTT	CASSLGAGVSTDTQYF
TRBV4-3	TRBD1	few	TRBJ2-5	TGCGCCAGCAGCCGGACAGGATCAGAAGGGGAGACCCAGTACTTC	CASSRTGSEGETQYF
TRBV7-2	TRBD2	NA	TRBJ2-5	TGTGCCAGCAGCCCACAGACTAGCGGGGGAGAGACCCAGTACTTC	CASSPQTSGGETQYF
TRBV19	NA	NA	TRBJ1-5	TGTGCCAGTAGTAGTGGACAGTCTTATAGCAATCAGCCCCAGCATTTT	CASSSGQSYSNQPQHF
TRBV7-2	TRBD1	NA	TRBJ1-4	TGTGCCAGCAGCTCGACAGGGCTCTGGTTAGGCGGTGAAAAACTGTTTTTT	CASSSTGLWLGGEKLFF
TRBV10-3	NA	NA	TRBJ1-4	TGTGCCATCAGTGACACGGGAGCAACTAATGAAAAACTGTTTTTT	CAISDTGATNEKLFF
TRBV4-2	NA	NA	TRBJ2-5	TGTGCCAGCAGCCCCCGCACTTTACAAGAGACCCAGTACTTC	CASSPRTLQETQYF
TRBV5-4	TRBD1	NA	TRBJ2-7	TGTGCCAGCAGCACGGACAGGGTTTACGAGCAGTACTTC	CASSTDRVYEQYF
TRBV6-1	NA	few	TRBJ1-4	TGTGCCAGCAGTCCAGGTAGTAAGAATGAAAAACTGTTTTTT	CASSPGSKNEKLFF
TRBV7-2	NA	NA	TRBJ2-5	TGTGCCAGCAGCTTAGTTAGGAACAGGGAAGAGCCCCAGTACTTC	CASSLVRNREEPQYF
TRBV5-1	NA	NA	TRBJ2-1	TGCGCCAGCAGCTTGGATCAGGGGTCCTACAATGAGCAGTTCTTC	CASSLDQGSYNEQFF
TRBV7-9	TRBD1	NA	TRBJ1-6	TGTGCCAGCAGCTCACAGGGGGGGGGTAATTCACCCCTCCACTTT	CASSSQGGGNSPLHF